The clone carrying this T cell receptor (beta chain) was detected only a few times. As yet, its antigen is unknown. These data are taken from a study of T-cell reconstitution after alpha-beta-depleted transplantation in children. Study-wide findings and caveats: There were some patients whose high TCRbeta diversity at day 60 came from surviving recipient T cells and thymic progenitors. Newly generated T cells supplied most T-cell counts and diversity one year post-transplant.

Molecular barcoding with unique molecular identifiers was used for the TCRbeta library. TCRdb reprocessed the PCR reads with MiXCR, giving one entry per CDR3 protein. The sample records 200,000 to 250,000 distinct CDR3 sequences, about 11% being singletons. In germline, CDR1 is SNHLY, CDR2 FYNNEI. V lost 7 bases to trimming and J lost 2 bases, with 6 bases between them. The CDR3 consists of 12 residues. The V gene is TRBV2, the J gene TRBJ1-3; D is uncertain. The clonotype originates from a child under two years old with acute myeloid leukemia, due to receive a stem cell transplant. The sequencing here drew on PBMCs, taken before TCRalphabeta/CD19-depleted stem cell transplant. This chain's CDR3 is CASNQPGNTIYF. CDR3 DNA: TGTGCCAGCAATCAGCCTGGAAACACCATATATTTT.